The present T cell receptor beta chain was sequenced within a study of shared clonotypes between healthy human individuals. Study-wide results and limits: It was expected that sequencing depth would affect clonotype sharing among donors.

Under the authors' procedure: ImmunoSEQ sequences covered only the junction and lacked quality scores; filtering therefore differed. TCRdb's table, derived via immunoSEQ multiplex PCR, lists solely in-frame clones and lacks some. V and J calls plus clone size are reproduced from that table; the DNA served to infer D and trimming. This table has 780,000 or so clones, 55% to 75% appearing once. The CDR3 loop spans 15 amino acids. The V end was cut by 5 bases, the J end by 5 bases, with 15 bases between. Germline V lookup: CDR1 MNHEY, CDR2 SMNVEV (reference sequence). A remark on this clone: The antigen remains unidentified.

The clonotype was recovered from a woman aged 25 to 39 in good health. The rearrangement links TRBV27 to TRBJ2-2, with D perhaps assigned TRBD1 or TRBD2 (5 bases each). The sample taken for sequencing was memory CD4+ T cells sorted from blood. Documented subset: CD45RA-negative fraction. CDR3 amino acids: CASSTRDRGTGELFF. Written as DNA, the CDR3 is TGTGCCAGCAGTACTCGGGACCGAGGGACCGGGGAGCTGTTTTTT.